The rows below give T cell receptor beta chains drawn from one sample of a study of early T cells in non-severe SARS-CoV-2 infection. TCRdb re-called the 5' RACE reads through MiXCR, storing one row per CDR3 protein. The table records around 99,000 distinct CDR3 sequences, roughly 15% of them present only once. Source: whole blood, taken at baseline. Receptors originate from an adult who was a healthcare worker with PCR-confirmed SARS-CoV-2 infection or an uninfected control (not recorded which). Each CDR3 is given with its conserved first and last residue. D genes are given only for firm matches. A row's size may be missing; if present it is once, few, many or a size class.

size | J | D | V | DNA | CDR3
. | TRBJ2-7 | . | TRBV11-2 | TGTGCCAGCAGCTTCCGACAGGACAAGCAGTACTTC | CASSFRQDKQYF
few | TRBJ2-4 | TRBD2 | TRBV11-2 | TGTGCCAGCAGCTTAGTAACGGGAGGGTTTAAAAACATTCAGTACTTC | CASSLVTGGFKNIQYF
many | TRBJ1-1 | . | TRBV18 | TGTGCCAGCTCACCATGGGGACGGATGGAAGCTTTCTTT | CASSPWGRMEAFF
few | TRBJ1-2 | TRBD1 | TRBV2 | TGTGCCAGCAGTTTAACCCTAAGGCCCGACAGGGGGGCTGGCTACACCTTC | CASSLTLRPDRGAGYTF
few | TRBJ2-3 | . | TRBV5-1 | TGCGCCAGCAGCTTGGACGCAGATACGCAGTATTTT | CASSLDADTQYF
many | TRBJ1-1 | TRBD1 | TRBV4-1 | TGCGCCAGCAGCCAGGCCCCGGGACAGGGTAGAGCTGAAGCTTTCTTT | CASSQAPGQGRAEAFF
. | TRBJ1-1 | . | TRBV12-3/TRBV12-4 | TGTGCCAGCAGTTTACAACGGGCCAACACTGAAGCTTTCTTT | CASSLQRANTEAFF
many | TRBJ1-3 | . | TRBV11-2 | TGTGCCAGCAGCTCTATCCTCATCGGGTCAGCAGGAAACACCATATATTTT | CASSSILIGSAGNTIYF
. | TRBJ2-7 | . | TRBV6-5 | TGTGCCAGCAGTATGCTCCCCGGGACCCCCTACGAGCAGTACTTC | CASSMLPGTPYEQYF
. | TRBJ2-7 | TRBD1 | TRBV18 | TGTGCCAGCTCACCAAGGACAGGGGGCCCTTACGAGCAGTACTTC | CASSPRTGGPYEQYF
few | TRBJ1-1 | . | TRBV5-4 | TGTGCCAGCAGCTTGGGGGGGGCGAGCACTGAAGCTTTCTTT | CASSLGGASTEAFF
few | TRBJ2-7 | . | TRBV20-1 | TGCAGTGCTAGAGATAGGAAGGGGTTTGACGAGCAGTACTTC | CSARDRKGFDEQYF
few | TRBJ2-2 | TRBD2 | TRBV10-3 | TGTGCCAGTATTAGCGGGAGGTCGACCGGGGAGCTGTTTTTT | CASISGRSTGELFF
few | TRBJ2-7 | . | TRBV18 | TGTGCCAGCTCACCACCGTGGGTGACGGGACCCTACGAGCAGTACTTC | CASSPPWVTGPYEQYF
. | TRBJ2-7 | . | TRBV12-3/TRBV12-4 | TGTGCCAGCAGTTCACAACGACAGACTCTATACGAGCAGTACTTC | CASSSQRQTLYEQYF
many | TRBJ2-2 | . | TRBV5-1 | TGCGCCAGCAGCCATCGGGGGCGCGGCGGGGAGCTGTTTTTT | CASSHRGRGGELFF
. | TRBJ2-1 | . | TRBV12-3/TRBV12-4 | TGTGCCAGCAGTTTCAGCAGGGCCAATGAGCAGTTCTTC | CASSFSRANEQFF
. | TRBJ2-7 | . | TRBV19 | TGTGCCAGTAGTATGGCCGACGGTACTTACGAGCAGTACTTC | CASSMADGTYEQYF
. | TRBJ1-1 | TRBD1 | TRBV4-3 | TGCGCCAGCGCCCAACAGGGGGATAGTGAAGCTTTCTTT | CASAQQGDSEAFF
many | TRBJ2-3 | TRBD2 | TRBV7-2 | TGTGCCAGCAGCTTTCTGGTAGCGGGTCCCACAGATACGCAGTATTTT | CASSFLVAGPTDTQYF
few | TRBJ2-5 | TRBD2 | TRBV13 | TGTGCCAGCAGTGGTAGCGGGAGGGCGAGTCGAGAGACCCAGTACTTC | CASSGSGRASRETQYF
many | TRBJ1-1 | . | TRBV6-2/TRBV6-3 | TGTGCCAGCAGTTTCCAAGGCGGTACTGAAGCTTTCTTT | CASSFQGGTEAFF
. | TRBJ2-7 | . | TRBV27 | TGTGCCAGCAGTCTTCAACAGGGATACGAGCAGTACTTC | CASSLQQGYEQYF
. | TRBJ2-7 | TRBD1 | TRBV10-3 | TGTGCCATCAGTGAGTTAGACCGGGACAGGGACTACGAGCAGTACTTC | CAISELDRDRDYEQYF
few | TRBJ2-6 | . | TRBV15 | TGTGCCACCAGCAGAGCCCTAGAGGGGGCCAACGTCCTGACTTTC | CATSRALEGANVLTF
many | TRBJ2-1 | . | TRBV29-1 | TGCAGCGTTGAAAGAGCAGCCTCCTACAATGAGCAGTTCTTC | CSVERAASYNEQFF
. | TRBJ2-7 | TRBD2 | TRBV11-3 | TGTGCCAGCAGCTTAGGCCGCGGGGGTCAATACGAGCAGTACTTC | CASSLGRGGQYEQYF
. | TRBJ2-3 | TRBD2 | TRBV6-1 | TGTGCCAGCAGTAGGGGACTAGCGGGATCTACGCAGTATTTT | CASSRGLAGSTQYF
many | TRBJ2-7 | . | TRBV20-1 | TGCAGTGCCAGAGGGCGGGCCGATACCGAGCAGTACTTC | CSARGRADTEQYF
. | TRBJ1-6 | . | TRBV7-9 | TGTGCCAGCAGCTTAATCCAGGGTCGAAATTCACCCCTCCACTTT | CASSLIQGRNSPLHF
few | TRBJ2-3 | TRBD1 | TRBV6-6 | TGTGCCAGCAGTAACAAACAGGGGCCAGATACGCAGTATTTT | CASSNKQGPDTQYF
few | TRBJ1-2 | . | TRBV6-1 | TGTGCCAGCAGTGCCTTAGGCTACACCTTC | CASSALGYTF
many | TRBJ2-7 | TRBD2 | TRBV2 | TGTGCCAGCAGTGAAACGAGACTAGCGACCAGCTCCTACGAGCAGTACTTC | CASSETRLATSSYEQYF
. | TRBJ2-3 | . | TRBV29-1 | TGCAGCGGGGGGACTAGCACAGATACGCAGTATTTT | CSGGTSTDTQYF
many | TRBJ1-4 | TRBD1 | TRBV5-5 | TGTGCCAGCAGCCTGGGAGCGACCGGGACAGGGTACGAAAAACTGTTTTTT | CASSLGATGTGYEKLFF
. | TRBJ2-7 | . | TRBV6-5 | TGTGCCAGCAGTTACGAGAGGGACTCCTACGAGCAGTACTTC | CASSYERDSYEQYF
. | TRBJ1-6 | . | TRBV7-9 | TGTGCCAGCAGCTTAGCCTATTCACCCCTCCACTTT | CASSLAYSPLHF
. | TRBJ2-1 | . | TRBV30 | TGTGCCTGGAGTGTCGGGGACCTTGATGAGCAGTTCTTC | CAWSVGDLDEQFF
. | TRBJ1-2 | TRBD1 | TRBV28 | TGTGCCAGCAGGGGGGACAGCGGCTATGGCTACACCTTC | CASRGDSGYGYTF
many | TRBJ2-3 | . | TRBV28 | TGTGCCAGCAGTACCGAACTATGGCGAGGCACAGATACGCAGTATTTT | CASSTELWRGTDTQYF
many | TRBJ2-1 | TRBD2 | TRBV6-1 | TGTGCCAACGGACTAGAGCAGAGTGGGCAGTTCTTC | CANGLEQSGQFF